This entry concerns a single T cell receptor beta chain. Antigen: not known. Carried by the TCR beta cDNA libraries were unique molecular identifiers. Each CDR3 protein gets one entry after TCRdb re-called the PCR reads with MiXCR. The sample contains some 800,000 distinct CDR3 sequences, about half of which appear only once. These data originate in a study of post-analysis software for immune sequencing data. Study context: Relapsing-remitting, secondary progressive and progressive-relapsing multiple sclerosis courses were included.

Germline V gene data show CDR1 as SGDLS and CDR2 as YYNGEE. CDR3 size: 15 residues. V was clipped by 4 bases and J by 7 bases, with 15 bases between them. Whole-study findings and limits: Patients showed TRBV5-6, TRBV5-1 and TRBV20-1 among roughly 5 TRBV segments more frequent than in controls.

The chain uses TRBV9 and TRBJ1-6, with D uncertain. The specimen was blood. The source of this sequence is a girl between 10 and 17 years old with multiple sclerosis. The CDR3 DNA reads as TGTGCCAGCAGCCCAAGATCGGGGTTGAATTCACCCCTCCACTTT. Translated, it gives CASSPRSGLNSPLHF.